This is a list of T cell receptor beta chains from one sample in a study of blood T cell repertoires in COVID-19. Sequenced by immunoSEQ multiplex PCR; TCRdb stores in-frame clones only, minus some. The table shows 220,000 or so clones, with about 88% occurring only once. The sequenced sample was peripheral blood. These TCRs come from a woman aged 45-65 years with COVID-19, enrolled during active disease. The CDR3 runs from the conserved cysteine through the conserved F or W. A D gene is named only where the DNA matches it firmly.

j_gene | v_gene | d_gene | len | CDR3aa
TRBJ1-1 | TRBV19 | - | 15 | CASSWRAGLNTEAFF
TRBJ2-1 | TRBV2 | TRBD1 | 15 | CASRGTGGSYNEQFF
TRBJ2-3 | TRBV9 | - | 14 | CASSASVSRDTQYF
TRBJ1-6 | TRBV12-5 | TRBD1 | 15 | CASGLVTQGASPLHF
TRBJ1-1 | TRBV2 | - | 12 | CASMIGGTEAFF
TRBJ1-2 | TRBV5-8 | TRBD1 | 17 | CASSFFSGTETNYGYTF
TRBJ2-7 | TRBV6-5 | TRBD1 | 15 | CASSYSPTGSYEQYF
TRBJ2-2 | TRBV5-5 | - | 13 | CASSLAYTGELFF
TRBJ1-2 | TRBV19 | TRBD1 | 13 | CASSMRQGYGYTF
TRBJ1-1 | TRBV2 | - | 16 | CASNTARQDLNTEAFF
TRBJ1-3 | TRBV11-2 | - | 15 | CASSPLRDSGNTIYF
TRBJ2-3 | TRBV5-1 | TRBD1 | 16 | CASSSYGQGARDTQYF
TRBJ2-3 | TRBV19 | - | 15 | CASSPDRSATDTQYF
TRBJ1-1 | TRBV5-4 | - | 13 | CASSLGTHTEAFF
TRBJ2-2 | TRBV7-6 | TRBD1 | 15 | CASSQQGAITGELFF
TRBJ2-1 | TRBV6-6 | TRBD2 | 16 | CASRLGLAGGYNEQFF
TRBJ2-7 | TRBV7-2 | - | 15 | CASSLKGQISYEQYF
TRBJ2-5 | TRBV4-1 | - | 17 | CASSQGKGAGTQETQYF
TRBJ2-7 | TRBV20-1 | - | 11 | CSAHGTPLQYF
TRBJ1-5 | TRBV6-5 | TRBD1 | 14 | CASSFQGGGQPQHF
TRBJ1-1 | TRBV5-1 | TRBD1 | 13 | CASSLEGQGVTFF
TRBJ1-2 | TRBV29-1 | - | 11 | CSVKTVDGYTF